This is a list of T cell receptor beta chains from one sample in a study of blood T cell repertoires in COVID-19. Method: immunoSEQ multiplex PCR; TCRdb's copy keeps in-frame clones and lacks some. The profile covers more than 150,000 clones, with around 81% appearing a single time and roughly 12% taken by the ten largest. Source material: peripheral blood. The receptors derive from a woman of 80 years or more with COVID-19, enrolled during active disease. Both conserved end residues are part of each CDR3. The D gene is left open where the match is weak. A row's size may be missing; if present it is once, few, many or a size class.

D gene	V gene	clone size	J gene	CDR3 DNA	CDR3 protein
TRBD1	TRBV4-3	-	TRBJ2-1	TGCGCCAGCAGCCAAGGCAGGGGGCGAAGTGATGCGCAGTTCTTC	CASSQGRGRSDAQFF
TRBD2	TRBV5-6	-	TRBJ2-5	TGTGCCAGCAGCTCCAAGGGACTAGCGGGGCAAGAGACCCAGTACTTC	CASSSKGLAGQETQYF
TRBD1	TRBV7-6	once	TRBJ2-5	TGTGCCAGCAGCTTAGGGGGGACAGTACAAGAGACCCAGTACTTC	CASSLGGTVQETQYF
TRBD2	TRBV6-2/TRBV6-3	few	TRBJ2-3	TGTGCCAGCAGTTACCCCGGAAGCGGGAGGTCCCAACGTAGCACAGATACGCAGTATTTT	CASSYPGSGRSQRSTDTQYF
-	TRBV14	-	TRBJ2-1	TGTGCCAGCAGCCCTAGGACAGTTGTGAATGAGCAGTTCTTC	CASSPRTVVNEQFF
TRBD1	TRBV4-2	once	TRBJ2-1	TGTGCCAGCAAGAGTAATTGGGACAGGGGGGCCATCTACAATGAGCAGTTCTTC	CASKSNWDRGAIYNEQFF
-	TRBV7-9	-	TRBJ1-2	TGTGCCAGCAGCCCCGTTAGTGGGGGCCTGCGGGCCACCTTC	CASSPVSGGLRATF
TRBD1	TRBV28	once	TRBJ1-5	TGTGCCAGCAGTACAGGGGCCTATCAGCCCCAGCATTTT	CASSTGAYQPQHF
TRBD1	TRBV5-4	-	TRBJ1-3	TGTGCCAGCAGCTGGACAGGAGGTTCTGGAAACACCATATATTTT	CASSWTGGSGNTIYF
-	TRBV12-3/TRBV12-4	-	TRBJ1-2	TGTGCCAGCAGTACACAGGCCTCCGGCTACACCTTC	CASSTQASGYTF
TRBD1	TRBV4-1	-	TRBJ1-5	TGCGCCAGCAGCCAAGGGGACAGGGGTTTTAATCAGCCCCAGCATTTT	CASSQGDRGFNQPQHF
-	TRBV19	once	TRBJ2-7	TGTGCCAGTAGTATAGGCTCGGGGGTTTCTTCTCTCGAGCAGTACTTC	CASSIGSGVSSLEQYF
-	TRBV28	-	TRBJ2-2	TGTGCCAGCAGTTTGATCCCAGGGAACACCGGGGAGCTGTTTTTT	CASSLIPGNTGELFF
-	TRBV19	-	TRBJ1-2	TGTGCCAGTAGTTCGCAGGAAAAGAATGGCTACACCTTC	CASSSQEKNGYTF
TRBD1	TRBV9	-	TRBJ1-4	TGTGCCAGCAGCGTAGCGGACAGGGTCGGAGAAAAACTGTTTTTT	CASSVADRVGEKLFF
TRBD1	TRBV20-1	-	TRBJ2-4	TGCAGTGCTAGTGGGGGACAGGCCAAAAACATTCAGTACTTC	CSASGGQAKNIQYF
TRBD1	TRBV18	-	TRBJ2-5	TGTGCCAGCTCACCCCCAAATCAGGGGGCTGAGACCCAGTACTTC	CASSPPNQGAETQYF
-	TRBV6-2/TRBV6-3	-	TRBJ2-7	TGTGCCAGCAGTTACCCCAGCTACGAGCAGTACTTC	CASSYPSYEQYF
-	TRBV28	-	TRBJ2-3	TGTGCCAGCCGACCCGGAGATGCCACAGATACGCAGTATTTT	CASRPGDATDTQYF
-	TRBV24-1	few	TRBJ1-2	TGTGCCACCAGTGGTTTGGGACACAGCTATGGCTACACCTTC	CATSGLGHSYGYTF
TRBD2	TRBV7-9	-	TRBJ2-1	TGTGCCAGCAGCTTTCTACCCGGACTAGCGGGGGGACAGGAGCAGTTCTTC	CASSFLPGLAGGQEQFF
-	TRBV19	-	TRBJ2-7	TGTGCCAGTAGTATAAGGCTTCTAGATTACGAGCAGTACTTC	CASSIRLLDYEQYF
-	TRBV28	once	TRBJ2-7	TGTGCCAGCAGTCCCCGAACCGGGACTTCAACCTCCTACGAGCAGTACTTC	CASSPRTGTSTSYEQYF
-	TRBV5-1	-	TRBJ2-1	TGCGCCAGCAGTTCCTGGATGGGGGGCTCCTACAATGAGCAGTTCTTC	CASSSWMGGSYNEQFF
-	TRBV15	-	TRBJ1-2	TGTGCCACCAGCACCTTATGGGCTGAAGCTAACTATGGCTACACCTTC	CATSTLWAEANYGYTF
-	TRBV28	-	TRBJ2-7	TGTGCCAGCAGTTTATTAACTCGCGAGCAGTACTTC	CASSLLTREQYF
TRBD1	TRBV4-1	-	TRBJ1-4	TGCGCCAGCAGCCAAGATAAAAAGGGGGCGACTAATGAAAAACTGTTTTTT	CASSQDKKGATNEKLFF
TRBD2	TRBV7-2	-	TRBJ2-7	TGTGCCAGCAGCTTAGTCCCCCTAGCGGGAGGGAACGAGCAGTACTTC	CASSLVPLAGGNEQYF
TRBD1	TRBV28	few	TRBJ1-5	TGTGCCAGCAGTTCGACAGGGGTGGGCAATCAGCCCCAGCATTTT	CASSSTGVGNQPQHF
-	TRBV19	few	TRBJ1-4	TGTGCCAGTAGTACTGCCGGACGGACTGCAACTAATGAAAAACTGTTTTTT	CASSTAGRTATNEKLFF
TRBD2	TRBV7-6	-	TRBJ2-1	TGTGCCAGCAGCTTAATACTAGCGGGAAGCAATGAGCAGTTCTTC	CASSLILAGSNEQFF
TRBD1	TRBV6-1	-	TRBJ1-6	TGTGCCAGCAGTGAAGCCGGGACAGATAATTCACCCCTCCACTTT	CASSEAGTDNSPLHF
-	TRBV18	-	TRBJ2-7	TGTGCCAGCTCACCGCGCAGGGAGGACGAGCAGTACTTC	CASSPRREDEQYF
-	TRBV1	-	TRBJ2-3	TGCACCAGCGGGGGACAGGTTATCGCAGATACGCAGTATTTT	CTSGGQVIADTQYF
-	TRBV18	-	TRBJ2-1	TGTGCCAGCTCATCCTCTCGGGGAGAAAGTTACAATGAGCAGTTCTTC	CASSSSRGESYNEQFF
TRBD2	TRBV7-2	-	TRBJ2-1	TGTGCCAGCAGCCGGGCTAGCGGTTCCTACAATGAGCAGTTCTTC	CASSRASGSYNEQFF
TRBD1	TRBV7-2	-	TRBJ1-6	TGTGCCAGCAGCTTATGGGCAGGGGGCAGTTCACCCCTCCACTTT	CASSLWAGGSSPLHF
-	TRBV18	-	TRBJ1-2	TGTGCCAGCTCTCCCGACCCTAGGAACTATGGCTACACCTTC	CASSPDPRNYGYTF
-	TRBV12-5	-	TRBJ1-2	TGTGCTAGTGGTTTGGTTAGGGGTGGCTACACCTTC	CASGLVRGGYTF
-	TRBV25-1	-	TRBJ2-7	TGTGCCAGCAGTGACCCCGCAGGGCCTACCTACGAGCAGTACTTC	CASSDPAGPTYEQYF
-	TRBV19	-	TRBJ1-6	TGTGCCAGTCACGGGGCGGGAAGATCACCCCTCCACTTT	CASHGAGRSPLHF
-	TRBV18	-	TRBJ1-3	TGTGCCAGCTCACCTACACAGGGCGGAAACACCATATATTTT	CASSPTQGGNTIYF
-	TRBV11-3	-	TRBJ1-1	TGTGCCAGCAGATCAGGGTCCCACACTGAAGCTTTCTTT	CASRSGSHTEAFF
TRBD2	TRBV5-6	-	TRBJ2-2	TGTGCCAGCAGCATCTGGCGGGCGGCGGGAGCCGGGGAGCTGTTTTTT	CASSIWRAAGAGELFF
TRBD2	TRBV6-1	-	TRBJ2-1	TGTGCCAGCAGTGAAAGGCAGGCCCCCGGGACTAGCGGGAATAATCAGCAGTTCTTC	CASSERQAPGTSGNNQQFF
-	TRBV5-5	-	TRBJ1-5	TGTGCCAGCAGCTTCCAGCCAGCCTTGGGCCAGCCCCAGCATTTT	CASSFQPALGQPQHF
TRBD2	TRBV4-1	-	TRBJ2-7	TGCGCCAGCAGTCGACTAGCGGGAGGCTACGAGCAGTACTTC	CASSRLAGGYEQYF
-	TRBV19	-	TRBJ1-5	TGTGCCAGTAGTACCTATCACGGGATCAATCAGCCCCAGCATTTT	CASSTYHGINQPQHF